What follows are 8 T cell receptor beta chains derived from one specimen sequenced in a study of shared clonotypes between healthy human individuals. The assay was immunoSEQ multiplex PCR, and TCRdb's table has in-frame clones only and misses some. Here the sample spans about 2.2 million clones, 93% being singletons. Naivety among CD8 cells was defined by CD45RO negativity and positive CCR7 selection, thereby excluding terminally differentiated effector memory CD45RA+ cells. Input material: naive CD8+ T cells from PBMCs. The receptors here all came from a man aged 18-30 years in good health. Some clones in this sample may be carry-over from other donors' samples.

The chain recombines TRBV7-3 with TRBJ2-1, with TRBD2 matching over 8 bases. J lost 4 bases, V lost 1 base, and 3 bases had no gene match. This CDR3 contains 15 residues. Germline loops: CDR1 SGHTA, CDR2 FQGTGA. The CDR3 sequence is CASSLIVAGYNEQFF. In DNA, the CDR3 is TGTGCCAGCAGCTTAATTGTAGCGGGGTACAATGAGCAGTTCTTC.

The chain recombines TRBV29-1 with TRBJ2-1; D is undetermined. V dropped 7 bases and J dropped 6 bases, with 10 bases sitting between them. From germline, CDR1 is SQVTM and CDR2 ANQGSEA. CDR3 length: 11 amino acids. In DNA, the CDR3 is TGCAGCGCCAGATTCCCCAATGAGCAGTTCTTC. Amino acids: CSARFPNEQFF.

J is TRBJ1-1 and V is TRBV2, with D possibly TRBD1 on 6 matching bases. The CDR3 totals 15 residues. The V and J ends lost 6 bases and 5 bases respectively, with 19 bases between them. Germline V gene data show CDR1 as SNHLY and CDR2 as FYNNEI. CDR3 nucleotide sequence: TGTGCCAGCAGGCTAGTGGACAGTTGGGGGACTGAAGCTTTCTTT. Amino acids: CASRLVDSWGTEAFF.

The chain joins TRBV29-1 to TRBJ2-1, with 11 bases fitting TRBD2. Germline CDR1 and CDR2: SQVTM and ANQGSEA. The CDR3 totals 21 residues. Trimming at V came to 0 bases and at J to 6 bases, leaving 22 bases not matched to a gene. This CDR3 is CSVEEGVLLAGDRLRINEQFF. In DNA form, the CDR3 reads TGCAGCGTTGAAGAGGGTGTATTACTAGCGGGAGATCGTTTGAGGATCAATGAGCAGTTCTTC.

V gene TRBV28 combines with J gene TRBJ2-2; 7 bases are shared with TRBD1. Losses at the gene ends were 2 bases for V and 5 bases for J; bases not matched to a gene: 8. This CDR3 is 16 amino acids long. The V gene's germline CDR1 is MDHEN and CDR2 SYDVKM. The CDR3 sequence: CASSLVQGLSTGELFF. The DNA of the CDR3 is TGTGCCAGCAGTTTAGTACAGGGGCTATCAACCGGGGAGCTGTTTTTT.

The J gene is TRBJ1-5, the V gene TRBV27; D not resolved. The CDR3 covers 12 residues. V was trimmed by 4 bases and J by 6 bases, leaving 7 bases between them. Germline V gene lookup returns CDR1 MNHEY and CDR2 SMNVEV (reference sequence). The CDR3 DNA is TGTGCCAGCAGTTCTAAGGGTCAGCCCCAGCATTTT. Its translation is CASSSKGQPQHF.

This clone was counted once. V and J are TRBV9 and TRBJ2-3; a weak D match, TRBD2 (5 bases). V gave up 4 bases and J gave up 2 bases, with 14 bases separating them. The germline gives CDR1 SGDLS, CDR2 YYNGEE. The CDR3 is 15 residues long. The CDR3 protein is CASSPDGVTTDTQYF. Here the CDR3 DNA reads TGTGCCAGCAGCCCAGACGGGGTTACCACAGATACGCAGTATTTT.

This clone was counted a single time. The chain couples TRBV7-9 to TRBJ1-1; weak D call: TRBD1 (5 bases). V was shortened by 3 bases and J by 5 bases, with 16 bases between the two germline ends. Germline V gene data show CDR1 as SEHNR and CDR2 as FQNEAQ (reference sequence). This CDR3 has 15 amino acids. For the CDR3, the DNA is TGTGCCAGCAGCTTCGGACAACAAGGGAGGACTGAAGCTTTCTTT. This sequence encodes CASSFGQQGRTEAFF.